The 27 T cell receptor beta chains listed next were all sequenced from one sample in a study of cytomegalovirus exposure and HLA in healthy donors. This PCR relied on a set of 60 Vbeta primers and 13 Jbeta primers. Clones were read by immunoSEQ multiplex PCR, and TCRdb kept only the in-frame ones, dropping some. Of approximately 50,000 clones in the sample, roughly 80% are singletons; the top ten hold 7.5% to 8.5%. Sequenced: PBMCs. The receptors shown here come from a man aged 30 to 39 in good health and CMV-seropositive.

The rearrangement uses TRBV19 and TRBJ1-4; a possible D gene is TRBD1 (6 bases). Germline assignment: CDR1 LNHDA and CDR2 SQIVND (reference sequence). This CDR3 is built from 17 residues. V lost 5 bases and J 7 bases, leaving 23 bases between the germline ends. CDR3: CASSHLGQWAPGEKLFF. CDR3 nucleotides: TGTGCCAGTAGTCACCTTGGACAGTGGGCCCCTGGTGAAAAACTGTTTTTT.

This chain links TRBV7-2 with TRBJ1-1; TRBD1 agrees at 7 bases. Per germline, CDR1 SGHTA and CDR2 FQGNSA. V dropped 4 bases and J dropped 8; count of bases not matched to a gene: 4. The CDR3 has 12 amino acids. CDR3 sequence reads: CASSYRGGEAFF. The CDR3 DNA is TGTGCCAGCAGCTACAGGGGCGGAGAAGCTTTCTTT.

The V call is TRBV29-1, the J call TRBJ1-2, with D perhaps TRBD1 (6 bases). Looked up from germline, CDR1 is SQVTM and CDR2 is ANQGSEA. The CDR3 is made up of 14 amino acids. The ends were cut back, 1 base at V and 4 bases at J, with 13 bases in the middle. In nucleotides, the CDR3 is TGCAGCGTTGAAGCAGGGGCCCTCACCTATGGCTACACCTTC. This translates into CSVEAGALTYGYTF.

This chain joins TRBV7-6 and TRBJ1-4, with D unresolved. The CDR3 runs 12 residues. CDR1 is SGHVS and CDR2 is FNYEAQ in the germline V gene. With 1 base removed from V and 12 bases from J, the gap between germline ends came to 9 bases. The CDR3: CASSLGPRELFF. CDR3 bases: TGTGCCAGCAGCTTAGGACCGAGGGAACTGTTTTTT.

The DNA of the CDR3 is TGTGCCAGCAGGCAGGGGGCCCTATATGGCTACACCTTC. This encodes CASRQGALYGYTF. This chain links TRBV5-4 with TRBJ1-2, with TRBD1 matching over 8 bases. Germline V gene sequence: CDR1 SGHNT, CDR2 YYREEE (reference sequence). Trimming cost V 5 bases and J 5 bases; bases outside gene matches: 5. The CDR3 spans 13 residues.

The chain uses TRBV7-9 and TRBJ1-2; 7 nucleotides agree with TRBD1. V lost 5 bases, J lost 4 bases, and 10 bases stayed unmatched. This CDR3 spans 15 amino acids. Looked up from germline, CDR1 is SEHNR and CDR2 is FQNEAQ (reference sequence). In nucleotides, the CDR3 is TGTGCCAGCAGCCCACGGACAGGAATGGGCTATGGCTACACCTTC. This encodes CASSPRTGMGYGYTF.

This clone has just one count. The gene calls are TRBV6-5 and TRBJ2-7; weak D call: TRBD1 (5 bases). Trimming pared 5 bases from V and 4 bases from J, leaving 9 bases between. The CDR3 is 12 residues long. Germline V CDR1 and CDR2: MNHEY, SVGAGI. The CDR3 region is CASSMDTYEQYF. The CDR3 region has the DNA TGTGCCAGCAGTATGGACACTTACGAGCAGTACTTC.

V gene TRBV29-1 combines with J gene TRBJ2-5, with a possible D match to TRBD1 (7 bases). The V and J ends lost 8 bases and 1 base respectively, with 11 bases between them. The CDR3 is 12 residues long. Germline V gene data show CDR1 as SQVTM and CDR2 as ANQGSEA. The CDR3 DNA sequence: TGCAGCCCGGGGGACAGCCAAGAGACCCAGTACTTC. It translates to CSPGDSQETQYF.

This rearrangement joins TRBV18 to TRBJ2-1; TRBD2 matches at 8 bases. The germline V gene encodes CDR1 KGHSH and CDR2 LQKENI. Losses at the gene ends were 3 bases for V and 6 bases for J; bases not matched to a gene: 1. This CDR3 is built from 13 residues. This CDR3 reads CASSPGLVNEQFF. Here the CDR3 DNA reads TGTGCCAGCTCACCGGGACTAGTCAATGAGCAGTTCTTC.

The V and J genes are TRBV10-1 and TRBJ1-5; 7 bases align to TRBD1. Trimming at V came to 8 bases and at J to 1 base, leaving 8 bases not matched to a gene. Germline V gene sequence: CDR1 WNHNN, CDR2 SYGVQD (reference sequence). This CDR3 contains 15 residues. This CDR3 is CASYIKGASNQPQHF. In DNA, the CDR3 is TGCGCCAGCTACATTAAGGGGGCGAGCAATCAGCCCCAGCATTTT.

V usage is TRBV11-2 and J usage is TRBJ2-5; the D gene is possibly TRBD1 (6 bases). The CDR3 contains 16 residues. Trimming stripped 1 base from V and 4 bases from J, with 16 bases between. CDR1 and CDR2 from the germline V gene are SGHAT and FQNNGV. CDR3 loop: CASSLASGSQGETQYF. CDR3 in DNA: TGTGCCAGCAGCTTAGCTTCCGGGTCACAGGGAGAGACCCAGTACTTC. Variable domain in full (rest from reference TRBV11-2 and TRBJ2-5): EAGVAQSPRYKIIEKRQSVAFWCNPISGHATLYWYQQILGQGPKLLIQFQNNGVVDDSQLPKDRFSAERLKGVDSTLKIQPAKLEDSAVYLCASSLASGSQGETQYFGPGTRLLVL.

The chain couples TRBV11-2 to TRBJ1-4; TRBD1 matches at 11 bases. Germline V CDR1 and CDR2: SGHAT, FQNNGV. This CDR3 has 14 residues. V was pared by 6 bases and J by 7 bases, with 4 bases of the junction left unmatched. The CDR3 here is CASSRTGGFEKLFF. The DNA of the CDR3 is TGTGCCAGCAGTCGGACAGGGGGCTTTGAAAAACTGTTTTTT. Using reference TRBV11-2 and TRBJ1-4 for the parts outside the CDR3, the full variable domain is EAGVAQSPRYKIIEKRQSVAFWCNPISGHATLYWYQQILGQGPKLLIQFQNNGVVDDSQLPKDRFSAERLKGVDSTLKIQPAKLEDSAVYLCASSRTGGFEKLFFGSGTQLSVL.

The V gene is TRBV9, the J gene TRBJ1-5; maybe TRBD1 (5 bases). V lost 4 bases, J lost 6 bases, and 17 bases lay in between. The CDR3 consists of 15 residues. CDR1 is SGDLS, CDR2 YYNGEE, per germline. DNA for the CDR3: TGTGCCAGCAGCCAGGGACTTAATCGAGGTCAGCCCCAGCATTTT. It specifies CASSQGLNRGQPQHF.

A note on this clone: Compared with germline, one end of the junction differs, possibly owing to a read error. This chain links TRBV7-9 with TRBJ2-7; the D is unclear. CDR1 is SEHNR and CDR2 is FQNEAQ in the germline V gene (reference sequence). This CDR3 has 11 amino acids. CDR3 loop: CSSSSAYEQYF. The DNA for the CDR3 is TGTTCCAGCAGCTCCGCCTACGAGCAGTACTTC.

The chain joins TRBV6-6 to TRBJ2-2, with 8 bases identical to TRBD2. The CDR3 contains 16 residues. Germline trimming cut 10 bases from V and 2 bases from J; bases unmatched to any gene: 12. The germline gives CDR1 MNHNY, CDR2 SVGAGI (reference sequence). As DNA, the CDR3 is TGTGCCACCGTGTTATTCGGGGGGGCAAACACCGGGGAGCTGTTTTTT. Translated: CATVLFGGANTGELFF.

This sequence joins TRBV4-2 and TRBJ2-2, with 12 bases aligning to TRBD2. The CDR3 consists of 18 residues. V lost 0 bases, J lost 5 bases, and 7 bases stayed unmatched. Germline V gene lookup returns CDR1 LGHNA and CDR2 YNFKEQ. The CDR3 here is CASSQDEIGLAGTGELFF. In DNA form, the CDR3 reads TGTGCCAGCAGCCAAGACGAGATAGGACTAGCGGGGACCGGGGAGCTGTTTTTT.

The CDR3 DNA reads as TGTGCCAGCAGTGAAACCCGACTCTCCTACGAGCAGTACTTC. The encoded protein is CASSETRLSYEQYF. V and J are TRBV6-1 and TRBJ2-7, with D hard to call. Germline V CDR1 and CDR2: MNHNS, SASEGT. The V end lost 2 bases, the J end lost 0 bases, and 8 bases lay between the germline ends. The CDR3 runs to 14 residues.

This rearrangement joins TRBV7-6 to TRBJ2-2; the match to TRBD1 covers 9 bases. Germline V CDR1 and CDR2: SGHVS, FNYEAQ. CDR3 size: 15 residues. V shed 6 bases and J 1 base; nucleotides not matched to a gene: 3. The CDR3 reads CASSMGQGNTGELFF. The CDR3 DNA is TGTGCCAGCAGTATGGGACAGGGGAACACCGGGGAGCTGTTTTTT.

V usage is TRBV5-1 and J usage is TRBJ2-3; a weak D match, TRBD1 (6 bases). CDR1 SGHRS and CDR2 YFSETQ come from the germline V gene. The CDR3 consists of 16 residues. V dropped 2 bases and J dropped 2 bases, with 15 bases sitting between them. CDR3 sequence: CASSLLDRVNTDTQYF. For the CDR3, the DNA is TGCGCCAGCAGCTTACTGGACAGAGTTAACACAGATACGCAGTATTTT. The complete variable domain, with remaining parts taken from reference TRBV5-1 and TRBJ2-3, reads KAGVTQTPRYLIKTRGQQVTLSCSPISGHRSVSWYQQTPGQGLQFLFEYFSETQRNKGNFPGRFSGRQFSNSRSEMNVSTLELGDSALYLCASSLLDRVNTDTQYFGPGTRLTVL.

CDR3: CASSYQGARETQYF. The CDR3 DNA sequence: TGTGCCAGCAGCTACCAGGGGGCTCGAGAGACCCAGTACTTC. The chain links TRBV7-6 to TRBJ2-5; 8 bases fit TRBD1. V lost 4 bases, J lost 4 bases, and 5 bases stayed unmatched. The CDR3 totals 14 residues. CDR1 is SGHVS and CDR2 is FNYEAQ in the germline V gene. Variable domain in full (rest from reference TRBV7-6 and TRBJ2-5): GAGVSQSPRYKVTKRGQDVALRCDPISGHVSLYWYRQALGQGPEFLTYFNYEAQQDKSGLPNDRFSAERPEGSISTLTIQRTEQRDSAMYRCASSYQGARETQYFGPGTRLLVL.

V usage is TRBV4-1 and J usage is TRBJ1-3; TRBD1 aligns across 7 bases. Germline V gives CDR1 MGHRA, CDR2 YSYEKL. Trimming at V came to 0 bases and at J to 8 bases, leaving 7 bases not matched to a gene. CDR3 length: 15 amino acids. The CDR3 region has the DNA TGCGCCAGCAGCCAAGATCTATACAGGGGATACACCATATATTTT. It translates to CASSQDLYRGYTIYF.

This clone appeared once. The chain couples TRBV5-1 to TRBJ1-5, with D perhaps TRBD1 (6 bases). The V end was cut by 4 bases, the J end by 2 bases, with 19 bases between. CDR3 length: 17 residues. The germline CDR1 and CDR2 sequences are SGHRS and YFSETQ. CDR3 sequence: CASSPVPGGRGNQPQHF. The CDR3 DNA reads TGCGCCAGCAGCCCCGTTCCCGGGGGGCGCGGCAATCAGCCCCAGCATTTT.

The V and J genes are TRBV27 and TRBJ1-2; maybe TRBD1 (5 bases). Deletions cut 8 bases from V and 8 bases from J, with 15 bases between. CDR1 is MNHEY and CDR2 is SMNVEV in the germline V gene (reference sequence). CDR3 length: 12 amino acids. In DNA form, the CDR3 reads TGTGCCAGCTCTCAGGGAAATCGGGGCTACACCTTC. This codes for CASSQGNRGYTF.

In DNA, the CDR3 is TGTGCCAGCAGTTCGGCCGGGATCTATGGCTACACCTTC. Protein sequence: CASSSAGIYGYTF. This chain joins TRBV27 and TRBJ1-2; D remains ambiguous. The CDR3 is 13 amino acids. V lost 4 bases, J lost 4 bases, and 10 bases lay in between. Per germline, CDR1 MNHEY and CDR2 SMNVEV (reference sequence).

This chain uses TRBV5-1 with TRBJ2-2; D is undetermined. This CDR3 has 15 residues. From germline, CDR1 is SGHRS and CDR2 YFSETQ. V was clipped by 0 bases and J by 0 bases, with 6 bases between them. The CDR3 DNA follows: TGCGCCAGCAGCTTGGACAGTTCGAACACCGGGGAGCTGTTTTTT. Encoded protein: CASSLDSSNTGELFF. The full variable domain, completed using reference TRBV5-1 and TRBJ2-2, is KAGVTQTPRYLIKTRGQQVTLSCSPISGHRSVSWYQQTPGQGLQFLFEYFSETQRNKGNFPGRFSGRQFSNSRSEMNVSTLELGDSALYLCASSLDSSNTGELFFGEGSRLTVL.

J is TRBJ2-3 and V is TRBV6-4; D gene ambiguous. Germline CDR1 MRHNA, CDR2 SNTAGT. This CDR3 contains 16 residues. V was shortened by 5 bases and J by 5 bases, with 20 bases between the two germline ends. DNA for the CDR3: TGTGCCAGCAGTCAGTTCGACGGAAAACCGGGAGATACGCAGTATTTT. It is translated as CASSQFDGKPGDTQYF.

The CDR3 nucleotides are TGCGCCAGCAGCCCCACCTTTGGGGCGGGGGGAACAGATACGCAGTATTTT. This gives the protein CASSPTFGAGGTDTQYF. This chain links TRBV4-1 with TRBJ2-3; 8 bases line up with TRBD2. CDR3 size: 17 residues. Germline CDR1 and CDR2: MGHRA and YSYEKL. V shed 4 bases, J shed 3 bases, and the junction held 12 bases outside the gene matches.